Each of the 21 T cell receptor beta chains below was sequenced from the same sample in a study of cytomegalovirus exposure and HLA in healthy donors. Both 60 Vbeta primers and 13 Jbeta primers went into the PCR. Method: immunoSEQ multiplex PCR; TCRdb's copy keeps in-frame clones and lacks some. Among approximately 200,000 clones listed, roughly 80% were seen once. Sequencing was carried out using PBMCs. The receptors shown here come from a woman in her thirties in good health and CMV-seropositive.

The rearrangement links TRBV7-9 to TRBJ2-5; 7 nucleotides agree with TRBD1. Per germline, CDR1 SEHNR and CDR2 FQNEAQ (reference sequence). Trimming removed 3 bases from V and 4 bases from J; junction bases left unmatched: 11. The CDR3 extends over 16 amino acids. CDR3 sequence (DNA): TGTGCCAGCAGCTTTCGGGACAGAGGCCCAGGAGAGACCCAGTACTTC. Translated, it gives CASSFRDRGPGETQYF.

The chain employs TRBV6-5 and TRBJ1-2; D gene ambiguous. CDR1 is MNHEY, CDR2 SVGAGI, per germline. CDR3 length equals 15 residues. V dropped 2 bases and J dropped 0 bases, with 10 bases sitting between them. The DNA for the CDR3 is TGTGCCAGCAGTTACCCCCTAGGTTCTAACTATGGCTACACCTTC. It specifies CASSYPLGSNYGYTF.

The genes are TRBV2 and TRBJ1-2, with D possibly being TRBD1 (6 bases). V lost 5 bases and J 0 bases, leaving 13 bases between the germline ends. Germline V gene lookup returns CDR1 SNHLY and CDR2 FYNNEI. The CDR3 totals 15 residues. The CDR3 nucleotides are TGTGCCAGCAGTTCTGGACAGCGTGCTAACTATGGCTACACCTTC. It translates to CASSSGQRANYGYTF.

This clone has more than one count but fewer than ten. The DNA of the CDR3 is TGTGCCAGCAGCTTTGGCGGTGAAGAGACCCAGTACTTC. It specifies CASSFGGEETQYF. The gene calls are TRBV7-6 and TRBJ2-5, with D hard to call. Germline CDR1 is SGHVS and CDR2 is FNYEAQ. The CDR3 totals 13 residues. The V and J ends lost 3 bases and 3 bases respectively, with 8 bases between them.

The chain combines TRBV5-8 with TRBJ2-7, with D possibly TRBD2 on 5 matching bases. Germline assignment: CDR1 SGHTS and CDR2 YDEGEE. V shed 6 bases and J shed 6 bases, with 16 bases lying between them. There are 13 residues in the CDR3. CDR3 region: CASTPTGGFEQYF. The CDR3 DNA reads TGTGCCAGCACCCCTACCGGCGGGTTCGAGCAGTACTTC.

V and J are TRBV5-4 and TRBJ2-1; D is possibly TRBD2 (6 bases). The CDR3 is 16 amino acids. The V gene's germline CDR1 is SGHNT and CDR2 YYREEE (reference sequence). The germline V and J ends were trimmed by 5 bases and 6 bases, with 21 bases remaining between them. The CDR3 sequence: CASRMSGFIGSNEQFF. In DNA form, the CDR3 reads TGTGCCAGCAGAATGAGCGGGTTTATAGGTAGCAATGAGCAGTTCTTC.

This chain links TRBV15 with TRBJ2-1; TRBD2 is a possible D gene (7 bases). The CDR3 extends over 15 amino acids. The V gene's germline CDR1 is LNHNV and CDR2 YYDKDF (reference sequence). Trimming stripped 5 bases from V and 3 bases from J, with 14 bases between. The CDR3 DNA sequence: TGTGCCACCAGCGGGACGGGGGGCCTCTACAATGAGCAGTTCTTC. Amino acid sequence: CATSGTGGLYNEQFF. Full variable domain (outside the CDR3, taken from reference TRBV15 and TRBJ2-1): DAMVIQNPRYQVTQFGKPVTLSCSQTLNHNVMYWYQQKSSQAPKLLFHYYDKDFNNEADTPDNFQSRRPNTSFCFLDIRSPGLGDTAMYLCATSGTGGLYNEQFFGPGTRLTVL.

This clone came up once. The CDR3 DNA reads as TGCGCCAGCAGCCACAACTACCAGGGGGCTGTTTACGAGCAGTACTTC. Translating it yields CASSHNYQGAVYEQYF. The chain joins TRBV4-1 to TRBJ2-7, with 8 bases identical to TRBD1. V trimming: 3 bases; J trimming: 4 bases; junction bases outside the gene matches: 11. Germline CDR1 reads MGHRA; CDR2 reads YSYEKL. The CDR3 contains 16 residues.

This clone was seen more than once but under ten times. The chain links TRBV6-1 to TRBJ2-1; TRBD1 matches at 7 bases. The CDR3 is made up of 14 amino acids. From germline, CDR1 is MNHNS and CDR2 SASEGT. The J segment lost 6 bases and the V segment lost 2 bases, leaving 4 bases of the junction unmatched. The CDR3 spells CASSELGQPNEQFF. CDR3 coding DNA: TGTGCCAGCAGTGAACTGGGACAGCCCAATGAGCAGTTCTTC.

This clone was seen just once. The V call is TRBV5-1, the J call TRBJ1-6; possibly TRBD1 for D (6 bases). Between the trimmed V and J ends, which lost 0 bases and 4 bases, there was a span of 11 bases. The CDR3 loop spans 16 amino acids. In germline, CDR1 is SGHRS, CDR2 YFSETQ. CDR3 bases: TGCGCCAGCAGCTTGGATACGGGACAATATAATTCACCCCTCCACTTT. Its protein product is CASSLDTGQYNSPLHF.

The rearrangement links TRBV4-1 to TRBJ2-3; TRBD2 aligns across 9 bases. CDR3 length: 14 amino acids. Germline V gene data show CDR1 as MGHRA and CDR2 as YSYEKL. The V and J ends lost 4 bases and 14 bases, in that order; junction bases with no gene match: 13. In nucleotides, the CDR3 is TGCGCCAGCAGCCGCCTACCTAGCGGGGATCCCCCGTATTTT. Translated, it gives CASSRLPSGDPPYF.

The chain couples TRBV7-6 to TRBJ2-7, with D possibly TRBD1 on 5 matching bases. The CDR3 has 15 amino acids. CDR1 and CDR2 from the germline V gene are SGHVS and FNYEAQ. Trimming took 2 bases from V and 6 from J, leaving 17 bases between them. DNA of the CDR3: TGTGCCAGCAGCTTAACCCGAGACAGTGCATCCGAGCAGTACTTC. It yields the protein CASSLTRDSASEQYF.

In nucleotides, the CDR3 is TGTGCCAGCTCACCACTTTTTACAGGGGACCAAGAGACCCAGTACTTC. This sequence encodes CASSPLFTGDQETQYF. The V call is TRBV18, the J call TRBJ2-5, with TRBD1 identical over 7 bases. The CDR3 loop spans 16 amino acids. The germline gives CDR1 KGHSH, CDR2 LQKENI. V lost 1 base to trimming and J lost 0 bases; unmatched junction nucleotides: 5.

Notes on this clone: Its ends do not fully match the called genes, so a read error is possible. J is TRBJ2-7 and V is TRBV4-1, with D perhaps matching TRBD1 (5 bases). Per germline, CDR1 MGHRA and CDR2 YSYEKL. This CDR3 contains 14 residues. The CDR3 DNA follows: TGCGCCAGCAGCAAAGATTCGACAGCCTACGAGCAGTACTTC. This sequence encodes CASSKDSTAYEQYF.

This chain links TRBV6-1 with TRBJ2-7; 7 bases agree with TRBD1. The length of the CDR3 is 16 residues. Germline V CDR1 and CDR2: MNHNS, SASEGT. Germline trimming cut 0 bases from V and 0 bases from J; bases unmatched to any gene: 5. The CDR3 nucleotides are TGTGCCAGCAGTGAAGCAGGGGGCAGTATCTCCTACGAGCAGTACTTC. Translated, it gives CASSEAGGSISYEQYF.

The chain recombines TRBV19 with TRBJ2-4; D unresolved. The germline gives CDR1 LNHDA, CDR2 SQIVND (reference sequence). The CDR3 runs to 13 residues. Trimming removed 5 bases at V and 4 bases at J, with 9 bases between. CDR3 protein: CASSPSGKNIQYF. The DNA for the CDR3 is TGTGCCAGTAGTCCCTCCGGGAAAAACATTCAGTACTTC.

This clone was seen only once. The sample carries other DNA sequences with the same CDR3. The CDR3 DNA reads as TGTGCCAGCAGCCTCCTAGCGGGAGTGAGTTGGGACAATGAGCAGTTCTTC. It translates to CASSLLAGVSWDNEQFF. The rearrangement uses TRBV7-9 and TRBJ2-1; TRBD2 agrees at 10 bases. Losses at the gene ends were 5 bases for V and 5 bases for J; bases not matched to a gene: 12. CDR3 length equals 17 residues. Germline V gene sequence: CDR1 SEHNR, CDR2 FQNEAQ (reference sequence).

This clone was counted once. V usage is TRBV7-9 and J usage is TRBJ1-4; the match to TRBD1 covers 7 bases. Losses at the gene ends were 3 bases for V and 5 bases for J; bases not matched to a gene: 6. Germline CDR1 reads SEHNR; CDR2 reads FQNEAQ (reference sequence). CDR3 length: 15 amino acids. This CDR3 is CASSFPGQYNEKLFF. The DNA of the CDR3 is TGTGCCAGCAGCTTCCCGGGACAGTACAATGAAAAACTGTTTTTT.

V and J are TRBV5-4 and TRBJ2-2; the match to TRBD1 covers 9 bases. Germline CDR1 reads SGHNT; CDR2 reads YYREEE (reference sequence). V lost 4 bases to trimming and J lost 10 bases; unmatched junction nucleotides: 8. This CDR3 is built from 14 residues. CDR3 region: CASSGQGLSVELFF. As DNA, the CDR3 is TGTGCCAGCAGCGGACAGGGGTTAAGTGTGGAGCTGTTTTTT.

In its sample, this clone was seen a few times. The chain joins TRBV7-9 to TRBJ1-1; 10 bases are a match to TRBD1. Germline lookup yields CDR1 SEHNR and CDR2 FQNEAQ (reference sequence). V shed 5 bases and J 11 bases; nucleotides not matched to a gene: 14. This CDR3 spans 15 amino acids. Here the CDR3 reads CASSAWTGGYEMAFF. For the CDR3, the DNA is TGTGCCAGCAGCGCTTGGACAGGGGGGTATGAAATGGCTTTCTTT.

The J gene is TRBJ2-2, the V gene TRBV10-1; D is unresolved. In germline, CDR1 is WNHNN, CDR2 SYGVQD (reference sequence). CDR3 length equals 14 residues. The V gene lost 4 bases and the J gene lost 2 bases, with 8 bases spanning the gap. CDR3 region: CASSGNLNTGELFF. The CDR3 DNA reads as TGCGCCAGCAGTGGTAACCTAAACACCGGGGAGCTGTTTTTT.